The T cell receptor beta chain under discussion was sequenced for a study of blood T cell dynamics during melanoma immunotherapy. On the study more broadly: First-line therapy was either pembrolizumab or nivolumab with ipilimumab for metastatic melanoma. General study findings and limits: Unlike progressors, later disease-control patients had W3 repertoires gaining clonality or diversity. Clones driving repertoire changes may be melanoma-specific or general immune activation.

A fixed DNA input of about 350 ng was used per bulk PBMC sample. Only in-frame clones appear in the TCRdb table, and some are missing; sequencing was by immunoSEQ multiplex PCR. The table includes approximately 4,400 clones, around 79% detected once. This clone rates as large (0.1 to 1%). No antigen is known for it. Other nucleotide sequences from this sample produce the same CDR3. Germline CDR1 LNHDA, CDR2 SQIVND (reference sequence). This CDR3 has 15 amino acids. V lost 3 bases, J lost 3 bases, and 12 bases lay in between. Time point: week 3, after first cycle of checkpoint inhibitor. The receptor was isolated from a human donor with melanoma. This chain joins TRBV19 and TRBJ2-1; D uncertain. This specimen consisted of blood, obtained from a patient treated with checkpoint blockade. CDR3 nucleotide sequence: TGTGCCAGTAGTATTCTTACTGGGGACTACAATGAGCAGTTCTTC. It codes for CASSILTGDYNEQFF.